Described below is a single TCR beta chain sequence and its context. As yet, its antigen is unknown. Sorting of CD4+ naive, central memory, regulatory and stem cell-like memory cells was performed via CD45RO/CCR7/CD25/CD127/CD95/CD27. These data are taken from a study of beta chain features in type 1 diabetes. Study-wide results and limits: Type 1 diabetes patients had TCRB CDR3s that were shorter (moderately but significantly so) in all four CD4+ subsets.

Germline V CDR1 and CDR2: MGHRA, YSYEKL. The CDR3 consists of 16 residues. With V trimmed by 0 bases and J by 10 bases, 7 bases remained unmatched. The isolated RNA, all of it, was reverse transcribed, so expressed TCRB transcripts were what got sequenced. Clones were sequenced by immunoSEQ multiplex PCR, and TCRdb holds only the in-frame ones, with some missing. This table holds 500,000 to 650,000 clones, roughly an eighth found once. The specimen sequenced was naive CD4+ T cells from blood. The rearrangement uses TRBV4-1 and TRBJ1-6; the match to TRBD1 covers 9 bases. This TCR derives from a man under 40 with type 1 diabetes. The CDR3 is CASSQEGGQGVSPLHF. CDR3 DNA: TGCGCCAGCAGCCAAGAAGGGGGACAGGGCGTCTCACCCCTCCACTTT.